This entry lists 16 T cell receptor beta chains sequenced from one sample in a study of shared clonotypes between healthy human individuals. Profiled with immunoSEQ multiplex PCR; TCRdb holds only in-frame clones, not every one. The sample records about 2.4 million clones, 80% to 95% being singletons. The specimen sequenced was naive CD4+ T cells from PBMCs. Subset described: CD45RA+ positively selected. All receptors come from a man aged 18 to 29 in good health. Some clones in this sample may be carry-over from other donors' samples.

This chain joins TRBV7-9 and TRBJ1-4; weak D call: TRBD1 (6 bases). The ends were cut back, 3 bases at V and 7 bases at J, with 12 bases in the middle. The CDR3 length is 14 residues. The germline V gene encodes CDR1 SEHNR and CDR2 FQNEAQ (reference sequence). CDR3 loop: CASSFQQGSEKLFF. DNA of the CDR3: TGTGCCAGCAGCTTCCAACAGGGAAGTGAAAAACTGTTTTTT.

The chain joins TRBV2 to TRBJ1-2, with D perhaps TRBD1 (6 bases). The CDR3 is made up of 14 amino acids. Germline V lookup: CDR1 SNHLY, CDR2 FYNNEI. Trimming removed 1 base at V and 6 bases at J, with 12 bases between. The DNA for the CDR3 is TGTGCCAGCAGTGAAGGTGGAGGGGGGAATGGCTACACCTTC. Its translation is CASSEGGGGNGYTF.

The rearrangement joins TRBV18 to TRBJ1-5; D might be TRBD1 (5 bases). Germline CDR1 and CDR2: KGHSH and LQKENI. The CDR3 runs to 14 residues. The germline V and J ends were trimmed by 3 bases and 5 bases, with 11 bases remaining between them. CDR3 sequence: CASSPQGGDQPQHF. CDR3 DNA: TGTGCCAGCTCACCGCAGGGTGGGGATCAGCCCCAGCATTTT.

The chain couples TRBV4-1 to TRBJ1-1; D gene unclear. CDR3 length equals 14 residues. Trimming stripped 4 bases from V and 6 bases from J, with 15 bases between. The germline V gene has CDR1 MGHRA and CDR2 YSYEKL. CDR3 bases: TGCGCCAGCAGCCTTCCTCAGACCCCTTCTGAAGCTTTCTTT. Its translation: CASSLPQTPSEAFF.

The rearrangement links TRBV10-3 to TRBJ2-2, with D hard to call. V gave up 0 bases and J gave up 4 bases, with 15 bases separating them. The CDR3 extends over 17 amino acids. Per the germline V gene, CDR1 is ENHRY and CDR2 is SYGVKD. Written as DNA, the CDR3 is TGTGCCATCAGTGAGTCGCGTCCCCGGTCGGGCACCGGGGAGCTGTTTTTT. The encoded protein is CAISESRPRSGTGELFF.

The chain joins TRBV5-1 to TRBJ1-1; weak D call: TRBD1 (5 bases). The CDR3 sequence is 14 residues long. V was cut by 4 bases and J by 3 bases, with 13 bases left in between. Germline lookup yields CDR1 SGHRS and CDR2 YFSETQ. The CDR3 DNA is TGCGCCAGCAGCCTGAGGGCGGGGGACACTGAAGCTTTCTTT. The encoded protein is CASSLRAGDTEAFF.

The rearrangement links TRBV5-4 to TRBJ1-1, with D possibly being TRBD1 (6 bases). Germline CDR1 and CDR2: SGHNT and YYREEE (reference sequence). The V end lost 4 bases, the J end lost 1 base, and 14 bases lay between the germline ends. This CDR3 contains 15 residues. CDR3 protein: CASSLQGWENTEAFF. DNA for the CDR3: TGTGCCAGCAGCCTACAGGGTTGGGAGAACACTGAAGCTTTCTTT.

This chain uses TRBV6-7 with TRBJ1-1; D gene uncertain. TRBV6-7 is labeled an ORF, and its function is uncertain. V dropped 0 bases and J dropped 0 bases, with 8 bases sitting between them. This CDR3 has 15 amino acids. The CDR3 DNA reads TGTGCCAGCAGTTACTCTTGGAAGGTGAACACTGAAGCTTTCTTT. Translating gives CASSYSWKVNTEAFF.

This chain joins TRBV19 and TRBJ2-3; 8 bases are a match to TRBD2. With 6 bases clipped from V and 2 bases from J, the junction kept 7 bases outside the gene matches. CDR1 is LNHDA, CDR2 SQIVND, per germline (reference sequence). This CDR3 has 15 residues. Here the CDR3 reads CASRQTSVDTDTQYF. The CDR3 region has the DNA TGTGCCAGTAGACAGACTAGCGTCGACACAGATACGCAGTATTTT. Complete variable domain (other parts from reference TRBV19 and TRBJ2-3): DGGITQSPKYLFRKEGQNVTLSCEQNLNHDAMYWYRQDPGQGLRLIYYSQIVNDFQKGDIAEGYSVSREKKESFPLTVTSAQKNPTAFYLCASRQTSVDTDTQYFGPGTRLTVL.

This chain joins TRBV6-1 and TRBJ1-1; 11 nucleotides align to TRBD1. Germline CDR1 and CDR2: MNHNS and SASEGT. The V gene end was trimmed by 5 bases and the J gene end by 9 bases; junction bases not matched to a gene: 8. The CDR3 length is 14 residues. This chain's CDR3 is CASSLGTGGMKAFF. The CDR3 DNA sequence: TGTGCCAGCAGTTTGGGGACAGGGGGGATGAAAGCTTTCTTT.

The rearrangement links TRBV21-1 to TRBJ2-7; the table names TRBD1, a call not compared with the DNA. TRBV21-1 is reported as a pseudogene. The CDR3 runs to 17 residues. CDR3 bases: TGTGCCAGCATCTTACTGCCTCCAGGGGGGCGAATCCACGAGCAGTACTTC. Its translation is CASILLPPGGRIHEQYF.

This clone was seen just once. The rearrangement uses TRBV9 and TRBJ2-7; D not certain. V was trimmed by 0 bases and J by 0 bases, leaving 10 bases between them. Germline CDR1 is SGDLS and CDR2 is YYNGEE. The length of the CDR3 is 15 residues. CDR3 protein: CASSVEGGASYEQYF. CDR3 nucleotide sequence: TGTGCCAGCAGCGTAGAGGGCGGCGCCTCCTACGAGCAGTACTTC.

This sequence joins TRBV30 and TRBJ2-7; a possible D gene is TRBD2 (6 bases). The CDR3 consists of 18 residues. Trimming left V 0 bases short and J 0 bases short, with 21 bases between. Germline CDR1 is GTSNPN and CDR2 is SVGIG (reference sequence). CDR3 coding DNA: TGTGCCTGGAGTGTCCCATTTCCGGGACTCCCGAGCTCCTACGAGCAGTACTTC. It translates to CAWSVPFPGLPSSYEQYF.

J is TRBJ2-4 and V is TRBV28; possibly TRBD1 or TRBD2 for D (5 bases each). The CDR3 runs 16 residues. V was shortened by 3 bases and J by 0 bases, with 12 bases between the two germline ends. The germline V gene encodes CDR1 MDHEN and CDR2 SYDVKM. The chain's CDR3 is CASSFPQGVAKNIQYF. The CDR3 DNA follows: TGTGCCAGCAGTTTCCCGCAGGGAGTAGCCAAAAACATTCAGTACTTC.

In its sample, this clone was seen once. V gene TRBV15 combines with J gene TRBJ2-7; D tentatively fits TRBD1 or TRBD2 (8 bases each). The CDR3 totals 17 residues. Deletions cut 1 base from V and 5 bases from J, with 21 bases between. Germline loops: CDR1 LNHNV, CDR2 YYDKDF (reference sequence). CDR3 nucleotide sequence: TGTGCCACCAGCAGAGCCGGGGGGGCAGGGGGCTACGACGAGCAGTACTTC. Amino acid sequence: CATSRAGGAGGYDEQYF.

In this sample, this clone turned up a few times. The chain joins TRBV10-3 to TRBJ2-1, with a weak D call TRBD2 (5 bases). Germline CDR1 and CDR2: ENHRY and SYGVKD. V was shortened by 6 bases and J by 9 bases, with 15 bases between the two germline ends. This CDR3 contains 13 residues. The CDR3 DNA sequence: TGTGCCATCAGGACCCTCGAGGGCAGTGAGCAGTTCTTC. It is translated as CAIRTLEGSEQFF.